This TCR beta chain came from a study of cytomegalovirus exposure and HLA in healthy donors (TCRdb year 2017). Some background on the complete study: An earlier analysis of 587 of the donors reported 250 to 350 Gb of sequence data and around 100 million unique TCR beta sequences obtained from around 170 million T cells. HLA typing included class I and class II loci at four-digit resolution. About 320 gigabases of sequencing data and 80 million or so unique TCR sequences were included in an early release covering about 700 HLA-typed donors. To predict cytomegalovirus infection status, the study brought together high-throughput TCR immunosequencing, statistical association of individual TCRs with disease status, and machine learning. All discovery cohort repertoires had been generated on a single sequencing platform. Alongside the repertoire data, information on donor age, sex, ethnicity and CMV serostatus was compiled. The study used immunosequencing to profile the T cell repertoires of more than 650 subjects and linked those repertoires to cytomegalovirus serostatus. In a later genetic analysis, genome-wide SNP genotypes for about three fifths of the roughly 670 donors were used, and that subset was treated as a discovery cohort. The aim of the study was to test whether cataloging public T cell receptors could identify signatures of past pathogen exposure. Among a few hundred genotyped donors of the cohort, an average of approximately 250,000 unique TCR beta nucleotide sequences were sequenced per donor, roughly 20% of them non-productive. A later analysis re-examined previously published TCR beta repertoires from around 670 donors and added high-resolution HLA genotyping to investigate patterns of TCR occurrence. Five DR-DQ haplotypes were treated as single units for association and clustering because of strong linkage in the cohort. In the later analysis, no new phenotypic data were used to find candidate immune exposures; instead, reliance was placed on TCR beta sequences and their occurrence across donors. An earlier analysis of 587 of the donors used high-throughput TCR beta sequencing to judge whether each TCR beta V gene segment behaved as functional or pseudogenic. Besides the first cohort of approximately 710 subjects, a separate validation cohort made up of 95 to 150 different subjects was used. Typing coverage differed by locus: A, B, C, DRB1 and DQB1 were typed in roughly 620-630 donors, DQA1 in 500 to 550, DPA1 in 600 to 610, and DPB1 in roughly 470. The genetic ancestry cluster associated with self-reported Caucasian donors included over 65% of the approximately 410 genotyped donors.

The V and J ends are trimmed by 2 bases and 3 bases, leaving 13 bases between them. Spanning cysteine to phenylalanine, the CDR3 consists of 15 amino acids. This entry keeps only the CDR3 DNA: 45 bases, framed from base 1. Taken from the germline V gene, the CDR1 and CDR2 loops are MDHEN and SYDVKM. Notes on this clone: What this receptor recognizes is not known. Per-base quality was not reported, and no clone a single base away is much larger than it.

The library was produced with the immunoSEQ multiplex PCR assay. For the multiplex PCR, a mixture combining 60 forward primers for TCR Vbeta segments and 13 reverse primers for TCR Jbeta segments was used. The CDR3 region of rearranged TCR beta genes was amplified from genomic DNA with a multiplex PCR assay. Amplified TCR beta libraries were sequenced as 87-base-pair reads on the Illumina HiSeq System. Turning to the authors' computational methods: Across the roughly 700 repertoires, a later analysis counted 78 million or so unique TCR beta chains, around 11 million of which were shared by at least two donors. Raw reads were error-corrected and collapsed into unique sequences with a nearest-neighbor algorithm that merged closely related sequences to remove PCR and sequencing errors. To assign V, D and J gene segments, CDR3 sequences were aligned to IMGT reference sequences. For a sequence to be retained, a match of at least six nucleotides was required to both a V gene segment and a J gene segment. Rearrangements were called productive when the CDR3 lacked stop codons and stayed in frame with V and J; all others were non-productive. Following IMGT convention, CDR3 was defined as the stretch from the second conserved V-encoded cysteine to the conserved J-encoded phenylalanine. The earlier analysis of about 610 of the donors excluded any sequence lacking an unambiguous match to a single V gene segment. An earlier analysis of some 610 of the donors called V segments functional above 56.7% productive rearrangements and segregating when the between-donor standard deviation exceeded 5%. A statistical classification framework was built for diagnosing cytomegalovirus status from the catalog of TCR beta chain sequences. A later analysis assigned V and J genes by comparing TCR nucleotide sequences with IMGT/GENE-DB human TR gene sequences. A later analysis assigned CDR3 sequences and most-parsimonious VDJ recombination scenarios with the TCRdist pipeline. In a later analysis, each TCR beta chain was defined by its CDR3 amino acid sequence together with its V-gene family, and reads without a unique V-gene family were excluded. As a way to deal with suspected cross-contamination and a sequencing artifact, a later analysis dropped nearly 600 nucleotide sequences that were highly shared and had low generation probability. In a later analysis, a clonal expansion index was calculated for each public chain from normalized within-repertoire ranks of inferred template counts. In a later analysis, generation probabilities were computed with a VDJ recombination model fitted to out-of-frame rearrangements, and the resulting probabilities were checked against IGoR. In a later analysis, hypergeometric tests were used to score TCR-TCR, TCR-HLA and TCR-CMV co-occurrence, with a repertoire-size bias correction applied to TCR pairs. False discovery rates were estimated in a later analysis by permuting HLA or CMV assignments 20 times. In a later analysis, co-occurring TCRs were grouped using DBSCAN, and TCRdist sequence similarity was added for clustering within HLA-allele-positive subsets. For co-occurrence clustering, repertoires with fewer than 30,000 or more than 120,000 public chains were excluded, along with about five repertoires with anomalous nucleotide sharing. The table comes from immuneACCESS by way of TCRdb, which keeps in-frame sequences with V and J called. Part of the clones is missing from these tables; in studies checked, under half for an unresolved V gene and the rest for unknown reasons. V and J calls and clone size are given by that table; D and trimming were obtained from the DNA. The sample data list about 130,000 clones, and 80% of these were observed just once. About 1.2% of the sample goes to the ten largest clones.

General conclusions and limits of the study: It was suggested by the authors that the approach could potentially be generalized to other disease states and immunological phenotypes. Some IMGT-functional V segments, including TRBV6-2 and TRBV6-3, could not be told apart with the 87-base-pair reads, so those segments were excluded. In a later analysis, most CMV-associated TCR beta chains were found to appear HLA-restricted, with HLA associations seemingly driven largely by CMV exposure. Most TCR sequences were observed very rarely across donors, whereas some public TCRs were present in many individuals. In the study, around 160 TCR beta chains were listed as associated with cytomegalovirus. According to a later analysis, parvovirus B19, influenza, CMV and Epstein-Barr virus appeared linked to several top co-occurrence clusters. CMV serostatus was the only immune exposure information available for the cohort. Cytomegalovirus status was reported to be diagnosed by the classifier with high specificity and sensitivity in both the original and validation cohorts. In an earlier analysis of some 540 of the donors, most TCR beta V segments appeared in productive rearrangements about 87% or about 30% of the time, broadly matching IMGT annotations. Presence/absence analyses assumed roughly uniform sequencing depth across donors, an assumption that may not hold. A cluster of highly shared sequence variants was judged likely to be a technical artifact of the sequencing pipeline. Linkage disequilibrium might explain the correlated functional status among segregating V segments, but an unknown experimental factor could not be excluded. In a later analysis, some 17,000 TCR beta sequences were associated with specific HLA alleles at a false discovery rate of 0.05. Because counts were too low, some 16 rarely observed V segments, including chromosome 9 orphons, were excluded from the earlier analysis of roughly 580 of the donors. A later genetic analysis associated a missense DCLRE1C variant with V-gene and J-gene trimming of TCR beta chains, and an independent cohort replicated the association. In vitro tests confirmed that three of the cytomegalovirus-associated TCR beta chains recognize cytomegalovirus antigens. Compared with equally common non-associated chains, HLA-associated TCR beta chains in a later analysis were more clonally expanded and had lower generation probabilities. When HLA alleles, especially DR and DQ, strongly co-occurred, attributing TCR associations to individual alleles was difficult. Compared with the approximately 710-donor mean, donors in an Asian-associated ancestry cluster had fewer N-insertions in productive TCRs, according to a later genetic analysis. Because some donors lacked HLA typing at each locus, the association tests relied only on the typed subset. A further reported finding was that TCR beta sequences accurately predicted the HLA-A and HLA-B alleles for most subjects in the first cohort. This cohort had only TCR beta chains sequenced, and the lack of alpha or paired-chain data limited which features could be detected. A later analysis found that TCR association rates varied across HLA loci, with DRB1 alleles showing the most associated TCRs and HLA-C alleles the fewest.

The cohort was made up of hundreds of healthy bone marrow donors. At the time of sampling, every cohort member was nominally healthy, though immune exposures that went unrecorded were likely present. The donor tested CMV seronegative and was one of the 352 seronegative cohort members. Every donor gave a peripheral blood sample, and the peripheral blood mononuclear cells from that sample were used for TCR beta sequencing. The Qiagen DNeasy Blood Extraction Kit was used to extract genomic DNA from the blood cell samples. The V and J genes are TRBV28 and TRBJ1-2, with the D gene too uncertain to name. The receptor was isolated from a female donor in good health and CMV-seronegative. Source material: PBMCs. At the DNA level, the sequence is TGTGCCAGCAGTTTAACGGGTAATCGGCACTATGGCTACACCTTC. This sequence encodes CASSLTGNRHYGYTF.